This TCR beta chain stems from a study of response to subunit inactivated influenza vaccine. This CDR3 has 15 residues. Trimming cost V 6 bases and J 7 bases, with 19 bases left between them. CDR1 and CDR2 from the germline V gene are MDHEN and SYDVKM. Using its own MiXCR run on the RT-PCR reads, TCRdb lists one record per CDR3 protein. The sample has around 190,000 distinct CDR3 sequences; about a tenth are singletons. The chain links TRBV28 to TRBJ1-5, with a tentative D call TRBD1 (5 bases). The starting material was non-naive T cells sorted from PBMCs, obtained on the day of vaccination. This sequence originates from a man between 50 and 59 years old who received an inactivated influenza vaccine. Here the CDR3 reads CASRNTGTASQPQHF. DNA for the CDR3: TGTGCCAGCAGAAACACCGGGACCGCATCGCAGCCCCAGCATTTT. Based on the CDR3 plus reference TRBV28 and TRBJ1-5, the full variable domain is DVKVTQSSRYLVKRTGEKVFLECVQDMDHENMFWYRQDPGLGLRLIYFSYDVKMKEKGDIPEGYSVSREKKERFSLILESASTNQTSMYLCASRNTGTASQPQHFGDGTRLSIL.